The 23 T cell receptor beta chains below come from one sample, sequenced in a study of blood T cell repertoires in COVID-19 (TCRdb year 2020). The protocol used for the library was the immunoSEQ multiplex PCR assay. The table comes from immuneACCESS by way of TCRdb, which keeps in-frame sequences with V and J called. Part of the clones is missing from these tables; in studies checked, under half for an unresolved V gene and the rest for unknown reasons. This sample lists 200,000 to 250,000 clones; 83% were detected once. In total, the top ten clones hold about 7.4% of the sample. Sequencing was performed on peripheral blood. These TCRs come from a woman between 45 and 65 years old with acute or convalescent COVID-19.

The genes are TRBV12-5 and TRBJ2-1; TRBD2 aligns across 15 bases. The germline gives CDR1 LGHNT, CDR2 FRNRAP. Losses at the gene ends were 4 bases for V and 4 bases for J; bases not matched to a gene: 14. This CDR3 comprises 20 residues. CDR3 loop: CASGWLQEGLAGGPYNEQFF. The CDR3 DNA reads TGTGCTAGTGGTTGGCTTCAGGAAGGACTAGCGGGAGGGCCTTACAATGAGCAGTTCTTC.

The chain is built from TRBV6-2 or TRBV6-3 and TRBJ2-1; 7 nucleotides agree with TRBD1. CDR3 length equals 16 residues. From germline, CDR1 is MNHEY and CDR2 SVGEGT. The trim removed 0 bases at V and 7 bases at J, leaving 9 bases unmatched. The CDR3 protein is CASSYSPTGLENEQFF. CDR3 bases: TGTGCCAGCAGTTACTCCCCGACAGGGCTAGAAAATGAGCAGTTCTTC.

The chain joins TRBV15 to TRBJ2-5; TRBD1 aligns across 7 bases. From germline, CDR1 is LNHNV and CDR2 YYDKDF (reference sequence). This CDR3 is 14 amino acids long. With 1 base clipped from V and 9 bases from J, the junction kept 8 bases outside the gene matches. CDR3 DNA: TGTGCCACCAGCAGAGGGGATCCCGACAGGGCCCAGTACTTC. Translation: CATSRGDPDRAQYF.

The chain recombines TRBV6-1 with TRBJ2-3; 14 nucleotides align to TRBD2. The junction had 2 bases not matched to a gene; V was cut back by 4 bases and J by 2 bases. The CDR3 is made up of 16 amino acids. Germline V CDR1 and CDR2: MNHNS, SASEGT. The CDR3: CASSGLAGGITDTQYF. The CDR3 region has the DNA TGTGCCAGCAGTGGACTAGCGGGGGGGATCACAGATACGCAGTATTTT.

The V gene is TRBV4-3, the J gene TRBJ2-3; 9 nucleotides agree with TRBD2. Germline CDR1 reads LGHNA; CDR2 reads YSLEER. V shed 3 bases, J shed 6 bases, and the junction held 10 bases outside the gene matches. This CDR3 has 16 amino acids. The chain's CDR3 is CASSHRVAGDSDTQYF. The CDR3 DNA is TGCGCCAGCAGCCATCGGGTAGCGGGGGATTCGGATACGCAGTATTTT.

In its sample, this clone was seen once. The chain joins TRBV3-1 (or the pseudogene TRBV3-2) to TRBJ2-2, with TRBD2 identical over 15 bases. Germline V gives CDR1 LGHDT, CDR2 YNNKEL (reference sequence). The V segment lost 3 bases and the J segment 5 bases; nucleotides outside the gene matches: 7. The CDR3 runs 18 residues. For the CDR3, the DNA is TGTGCCAGCAGCCAGATACCGGGGACTAGCGGGGGGACCGGGGAGCTGTTTTTT. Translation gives CASSQIPGTSGGTGELFF.

The CDR3 loop is CASSLGGPGSTDTQYF. DNA of the CDR3: TGCGCCAGCAGCTTGGGGGGGCCGGGTAGCACAGATACGCAGTATTTT. The genes are TRBV5-1 and TRBJ2-3; D might be TRBD1 (6 bases). V was clipped by 0 bases and J by 0 bases, with 11 bases between them. The V gene's germline CDR1 is SGHRS and CDR2 YFSETQ. This CDR3 region has 16 residues.

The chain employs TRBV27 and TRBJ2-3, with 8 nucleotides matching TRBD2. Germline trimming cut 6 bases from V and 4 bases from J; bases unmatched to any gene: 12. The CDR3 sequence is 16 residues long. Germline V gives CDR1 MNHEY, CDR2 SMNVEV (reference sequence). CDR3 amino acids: CASRRLAITGPDTQYF. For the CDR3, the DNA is TGTGCCAGCAGGCGACTAGCGATAACCGGTCCAGATACGCAGTATTTT.

DNA for the CDR3: TGTGCCAGCAGGAACGGGACAGCTAGCAATCAGCCCCAGCATTTT. Residues: CASRNGTASNQPQHF. The J gene is TRBJ1-5, the V gene TRBV6-9; TRBD1 matches at 7 bases. CDR3 length: 15 residues. The V segment lost 6 bases and the J segment 0 bases; nucleotides outside the gene matches: 5. Germline CDR1 reads MNHGY; CDR2 reads SVAAGI.

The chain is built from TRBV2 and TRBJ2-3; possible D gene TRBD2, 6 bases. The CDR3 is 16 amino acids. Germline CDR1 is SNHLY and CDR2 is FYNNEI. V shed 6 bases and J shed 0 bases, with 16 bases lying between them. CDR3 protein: CASSLQTAGSTDTQYF. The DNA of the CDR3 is TGTGCCAGCAGCCTCCAGACAGCGGGTAGCACAGATACGCAGTATTTT. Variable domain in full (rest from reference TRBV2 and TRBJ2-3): EPEVTQTPSHQVTQMGQEVILRCVPISNHLYFYWYRQILGQKVEFLVSFYNNEISEKSEIFDDQFSVERPDGSNFTLKIRSTKLEDSAMYFCASSLQTAGSTDTQYFGPGTRLTVL.

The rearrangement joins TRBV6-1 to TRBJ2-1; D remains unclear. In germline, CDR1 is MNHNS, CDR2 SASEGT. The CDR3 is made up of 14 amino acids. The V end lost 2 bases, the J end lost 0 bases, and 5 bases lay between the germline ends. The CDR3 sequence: CASSESSSYNEQFF. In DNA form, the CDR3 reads TGTGCCAGCAGTGAATCGAGCTCCTACAATGAGCAGTTCTTC.

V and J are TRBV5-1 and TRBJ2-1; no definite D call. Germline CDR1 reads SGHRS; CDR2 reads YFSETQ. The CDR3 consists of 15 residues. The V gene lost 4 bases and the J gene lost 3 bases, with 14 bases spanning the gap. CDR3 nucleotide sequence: TGCGCCAGCAGCCCCTTGAACTTCCTCTACAATGAGCAGTTCTTC. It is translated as CASSPLNFLYNEQFF.

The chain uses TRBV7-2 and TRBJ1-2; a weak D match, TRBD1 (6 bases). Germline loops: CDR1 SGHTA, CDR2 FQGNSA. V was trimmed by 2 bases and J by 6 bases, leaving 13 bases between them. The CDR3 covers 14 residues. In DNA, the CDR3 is TGTGCCAGCAGCTTAAGTATGGGGGCGCATGGCTACACCTTC. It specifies CASSLSMGAHGYTF.

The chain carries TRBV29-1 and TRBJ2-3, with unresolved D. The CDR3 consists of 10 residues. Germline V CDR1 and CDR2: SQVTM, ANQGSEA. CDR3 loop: CRVLADTQYF. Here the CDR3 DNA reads TGCAGAGTCCTAGCAGATACGCAGTATTTT.

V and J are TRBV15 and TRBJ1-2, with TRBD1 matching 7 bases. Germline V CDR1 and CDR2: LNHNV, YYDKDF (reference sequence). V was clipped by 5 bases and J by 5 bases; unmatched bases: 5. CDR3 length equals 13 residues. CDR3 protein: CATSLDRRYGYTF. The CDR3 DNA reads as TGTGCCACCAGCTTGGACAGGAGATATGGCTACACCTTC.

The CDR3 loop is CASSNGPGGGGYTF. As DNA, the CDR3 is TGTGCCAGCAGCAATGGTCCAGGGGGTGGTGGCTACACCTTC. The V and J genes are TRBV21-1 and TRBJ1-2; the table's D call, TRBD1, has no DNA check behind it. TRBV21-1 is described as a pseudogene. The CDR3 contains 14 residues.

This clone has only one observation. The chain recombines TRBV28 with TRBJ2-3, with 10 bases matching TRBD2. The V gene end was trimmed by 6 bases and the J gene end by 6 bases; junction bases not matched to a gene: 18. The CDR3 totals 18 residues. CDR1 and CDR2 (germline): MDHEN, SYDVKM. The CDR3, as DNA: TGTGCCAGCAGCTCCTCGTGGAGCGGGGGGGCATCAAGGGATACGCAGTATTTT. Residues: CASSSSWSGGASRDTQYF.

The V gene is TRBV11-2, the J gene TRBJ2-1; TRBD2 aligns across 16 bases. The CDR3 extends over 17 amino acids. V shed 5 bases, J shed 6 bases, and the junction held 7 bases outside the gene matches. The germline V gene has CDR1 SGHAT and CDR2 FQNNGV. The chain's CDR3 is CASSRGTSGRVGNEQFF. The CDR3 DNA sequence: TGTGCCAGCAGCCGAGGGACTAGCGGGAGGGTTGGCAATGAGCAGTTCTTC.

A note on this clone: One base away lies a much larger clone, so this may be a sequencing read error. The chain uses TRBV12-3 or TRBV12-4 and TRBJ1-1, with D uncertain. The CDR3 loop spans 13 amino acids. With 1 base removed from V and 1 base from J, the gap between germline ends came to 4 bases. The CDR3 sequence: CASSLGANTEAFF. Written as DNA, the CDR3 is TGTGCCAGCAGTTTAGGGGCGAACACTGAAGCTTTCTTT.

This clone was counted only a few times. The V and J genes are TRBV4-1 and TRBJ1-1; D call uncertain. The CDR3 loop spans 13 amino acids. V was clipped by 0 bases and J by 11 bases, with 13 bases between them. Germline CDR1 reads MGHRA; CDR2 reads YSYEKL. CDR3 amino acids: CASSQDRDSLAFF. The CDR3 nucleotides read TGCGCCAGCAGCCAAGATCGAGATTCGCTGGCTTTCTTT.

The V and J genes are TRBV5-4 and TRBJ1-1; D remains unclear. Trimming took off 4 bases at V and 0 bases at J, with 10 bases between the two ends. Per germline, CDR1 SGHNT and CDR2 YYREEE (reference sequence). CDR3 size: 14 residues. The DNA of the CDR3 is TGTGCCAGCAGCGCGACCCAGGTGAACACTGAAGCTTTCTTT. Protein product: CASSATQVNTEAFF.

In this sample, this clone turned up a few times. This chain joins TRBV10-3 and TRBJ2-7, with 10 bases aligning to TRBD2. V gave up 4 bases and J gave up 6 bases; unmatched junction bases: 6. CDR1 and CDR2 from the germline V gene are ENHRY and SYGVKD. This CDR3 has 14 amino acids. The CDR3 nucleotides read TGTGCCATCAGTGGGCTAGCGGGAGTTCCCGAGCAGTACTTC. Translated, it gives CAISGLAGVPEQYF.

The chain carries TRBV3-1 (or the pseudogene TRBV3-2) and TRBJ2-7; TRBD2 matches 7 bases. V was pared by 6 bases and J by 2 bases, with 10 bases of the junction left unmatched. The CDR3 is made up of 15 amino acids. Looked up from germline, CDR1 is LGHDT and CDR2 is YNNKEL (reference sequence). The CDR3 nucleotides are TGTGCCAGCAGTGCAACCGGGACTATAACCTACGAGCAGTACTTC. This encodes CASSATGTITYEQYF.